The 28 T cell receptor beta chains in this list originate from one sample, sequenced in a study of blood T cell repertoires in COVID-19. Assay used: immunoSEQ multiplex PCR; TCRdb lists only in-frame clones, some missing. The data show about 95,000 clones, about 89% seen once. Sequencing was carried out using peripheral blood. The receptors were gathered from a man aged 45-65 years with COVID-19, enrolled during active disease.

The chain is built from TRBV27 and TRBJ1-3, with TRBD1 matching 7 bases. The CDR3 loop spans 14 amino acids. Germline values: CDR1 MNHEY, CDR2 SMNVEV (reference sequence). V dropped 9 bases and J dropped 1; count of bases not matched to a gene: 6. The CDR3 DNA reads TGTGCCAGTATGGTCAGGGGGTCTGGAAACACCATATATTTT. Amino acid sequence: CASMVRGSGNTIYF.

The V and J genes are TRBV5-1 and TRBJ2-3; the match to TRBD2 covers 12 bases. The CDR3 length is 15 residues. V shed 2 bases, J shed 3 bases, and the junction held 1 base outside the gene matches. Looked up from germline, CDR1 is SGHRS and CDR2 is YFSETQ. The CDR3 sequence is CASSLGTSGTDTQYF. CDR3 in DNA: TGCGCCAGCAGCTTAGGGACTAGCGGGACAGATACGCAGTATTTT.

The chain has TRBV15 and TRBJ2-4, with TRBD1 identical over 8 bases. CDR1 and CDR2 (germline): LNHNV, YYDKDF (reference sequence). The CDR3 extends over 17 amino acids. V trimming: 3 bases; J trimming: 2 bases; junction bases outside the gene matches: 9. CDR3 in amino acids: CATSRERQGITKNIQYF. CDR3 DNA: TGTGCCACCAGCAGGGAAAGACAGGGGATAACCAAAAACATTCAGTACTTC.

V is TRBV7-6 and J is TRBJ2-1; 10 nucleotides line up with TRBD1. With 5 bases clipped from V and 8 bases from J, the junction kept 9 bases outside the gene matches. The CDR3 sequence is 15 residues long. Germline CDR1 and CDR2: SGHVS and FNYEAQ. This chain's CDR3 is CASSRSGQGGDEQFF. CDR3 DNA: TGTGCCAGCAGCCGATCCGGACAGGGGGGCGATGAGCAGTTCTTC.

This sequence joins TRBV12-3 or TRBV12-4 and TRBJ1-6, with D uncertain. This CDR3 spans 12 amino acids. V gave up 3 bases and J gave up 9 bases, with 6 bases separating them. CDR3 residues: CASSLPGSPLHF. The CDR3 coding sequence is TGTGCCAGCAGTTTGCCGGGTTCACCCCTCCACTTT.

The chain employs TRBV6-5 and TRBJ1-1; no clear D. Per germline, CDR1 MNHEY and CDR2 SVGAGI. V dropped 6 bases and J dropped 0 bases, with 8 bases sitting between them. This CDR3 is built from 13 residues. The CDR3 sequence is CASRGELNTEAFF. CDR3 nucleotide sequence: TGTGCCAGCAGAGGAGAGCTGAACACTGAAGCTTTCTTT.

The chain recombines TRBV18 with TRBJ1-2; tentative D call: TRBD1 (6 bases). V was cut by 0 bases and J by 8 bases, with 16 bases left in between. Germline loops: CDR1 KGHSH, CDR2 LQKENI. The CDR3 covers 15 residues. The CDR3 is CASSPPDRLGEGYTF. The CDR3 bases are TGTGCCAGCTCACCACCCGACAGGTTGGGTGAGGGCTACACCTTC.

This clone was observed a handful of times. The chain uses TRBV2 and TRBJ1-2; the D gene is possibly TRBD1 (6 bases). The V end was cut by 7 bases, the J end by 7 bases, with 16 bases between. This CDR3 is 13 amino acids long. The germline V gene encodes CDR1 SNHLY and CDR2 FYNNEI. CDR3 bases: TGTGCCAGCACTACAGGGTGGTTGTCTGGCTACACCTTC. It specifies CASTTGWLSGYTF.

J is TRBJ1-6 and V is TRBV30; D ambiguous. V gave up 0 bases and J gave up 10 bases, with 10 bases separating them. In germline, CDR1 is GTSNPN, CDR2 SVGIG (reference sequence). This CDR3 has 13 amino acids. The CDR3 region is CAWSVQPKSPLHF. The CDR3 coding sequence is TGTGCCTGGAGTGTACAACCGAAGTCACCCCTCCACTTT.

The chain recombines TRBV10-3 with TRBJ1-5; D gene uncertain. The CDR3 is 13 amino acids. The V gene lost 3 bases and the J gene lost 0 bases, with 3 bases spanning the gap. The germline CDR1 and CDR2 sequences are ENHRY and SYGVKD. The CDR3 DNA sequence: TGTGCCATCAGTGACGGTAGCAATCAGCCCCAGCATTTT. This sequence encodes CAISDGSNQPQHF.

The J gene is TRBJ2-7, the V gene TRBV7-6, with TRBD2 identical over 10 bases. This CDR3 spans 15 amino acids. V shed 5 bases, J shed 3 bases, and the junction held 7 bases outside the gene matches. Germline-derived CDR1 and CDR2 are SGHVS and FNYEAQ. The CDR3 loop reads CASSPQERGGYEQYF. The CDR3 coding sequence is TGTGCCAGCAGCCCCCAGGAGCGGGGGGGCTACGAGCAGTACTTC.

The chain has TRBV5-4 and TRBJ2-5; TRBD2 is a possible D gene (6 bases). The ends were cut back, 0 bases at V and 5 bases at J, with 11 bases in the middle. Germline CDR1 reads SGHNT; CDR2 reads YYREEE (reference sequence). This CDR3 region has 14 residues. The CDR3 nucleotides are TGTGCCAGCAGCTTGGCCCGCCGGGGGGAGACCCAGTACTTC. Residues: CASSLARRGETQYF.

The V gene is TRBV6-5, the J gene TRBJ1-1, with a possible D match to TRBD1 (5 bases). This CDR3 contains 13 residues. CDR1 is MNHEY, CDR2 SVGAGI, per germline. Trimming removed 5 bases from V and 3 bases from J, with 10 bases in between. The CDR3 DNA reads TGTGCCAGCAGTATCGGCAGGGACACTGAAGCTTTCTTT. Translated: CASSIGRDTEAFF.

This rearrangement joins TRBV9 to TRBJ2-7; TRBD1 matches 8 bases. Germline V lookup: CDR1 SGDLS, CDR2 YYNGEE. The CDR3 is 15 amino acids. V trimming: 4 bases; J trimming: 3 bases; junction bases outside the gene matches: 9. CDR3 DNA sequence: TGTGCCAGCAGCCCCTTTTCCACAGGGGGCTACGAGCAGTACTTC. It specifies CASSPFSTGGYEQYF.

This sequence joins TRBV3-1 (or the pseudogene TRBV3-2) and TRBJ2-5; TRBD2 agrees at 9 bases. The CDR3 covers 16 residues. Trimming removed 4 bases from V and 4 bases from J; junction bases left unmatched: 10. Germline values: CDR1 LGHDT, CDR2 YNNKEL (reference sequence). The CDR3 DNA sequence: TGTGCCAGCAGCCCAAGGTCGGGACTAGCTCGAGAGACCCAGTACTTC. Translation: CASSPRSGLARETQYF.

V usage is TRBV25-1 and J usage is TRBJ2-2; tentative D call: TRBD2 (5 bases). The CDR3 covers 14 residues. Trimming pared 5 bases from V and 7 bases from J, leaving 14 bases between. CDR1 and CDR2 (germline): MGHDK, SYGVNS. The CDR3 DNA reads as TGTGCCAGCAGTAGGGCTAGCTTGGGCGGGGAGCTGTTTTTT. Translated, it gives CASSRASLGGELFF.

V and J are TRBV10-3 and TRBJ2-3, with 12 bases lining up with TRBD2. Germline lookup yields CDR1 ENHRY and CDR2 SYGVKD. CDR3 length equals 15 residues. J gave up 0 bases and V 8 bases, and 3 bases lay outside the gene matches. DNA for the CDR3: TGTGCCATCGGCCTAGCGGGGGGGAGCACAGATACGCAGTATTTT. It is translated as CAIGLAGGSTDTQYF.

The gene calls are TRBV6-5 and TRBJ1-1, with TRBD1 identical over 7 bases. V shed 4 bases, J shed 11 bases, and the junction held 7 bases outside the gene matches. Per the germline V gene, CDR1 is MNHEY and CDR2 is SVGAGI. The CDR3 is 12 residues long. The CDR3 spells CASSSRQGGAFF. The CDR3 nucleotides read TGTGCCAGCAGTTCAAGACAGGGCGGGGCTTTCTTT.

The chain joins TRBV4-2 to TRBJ2-1; 8 nucleotides align to TRBD2. CDR1 is LGHNA and CDR2 is YNFKEQ in the germline V gene. V shed 4 bases, J shed 10 bases, and the junction held 12 bases outside the gene matches. CDR3 length: 15 amino acids. CDR3 sequence: CASSPTGTRVGEQFF. The CDR3 DNA sequence: TGTGCCAGCAGCCCCACCGGGACTAGGGTTGGAGAGCAGTTCTTC.

The chain combines TRBV5-5 with TRBJ1-2, with 8 bases fitting TRBD1. Germline V CDR1 and CDR2: SGHKS, YYEKEE (reference sequence). The CDR3 consists of 15 residues. The ends lost 0 bases at V and 4 bases at J; junction bases unmatched: 5. This CDR3 reads CASSLGAGGGYGYTF. The CDR3, as DNA: TGTGCCAGCAGCTTGGGGGCAGGGGGCGGCTATGGCTACACCTTC.

The chain has TRBV2 and TRBJ1-3; D call uncertain. The V end was cut by 7 bases, the J end by 0 bases, with 16 bases between. The CDR3 consists of 16 residues. The germline gives CDR1 SNHLY, CDR2 FYNNEI. CDR3 amino acids: CASNAYGLNSGNTIYF. Written as DNA, the CDR3 is TGTGCCAGCAATGCATACGGACTGAACTCTGGAAACACCATATATTTT.

The rearrangement uses TRBV5-1 and TRBJ2-3, with D possibly TRBD2 on 6 matching bases. The germline V and J ends were trimmed by 0 bases and 6 bases, with 14 bases remaining between them. The CDR3 spans 15 residues. The germline CDR1 and CDR2 sequences are SGHRS and YFSETQ. CDR3 residues: CASSLGQPRGDTQYF. The CDR3 region has the DNA TGCGCCAGCAGCTTGGGACAGCCCCGGGGGGATACGCAGTATTTT.

V gene TRBV11-2 combines with J gene TRBJ2-7; D might be TRBD1 (6 bases). The ends were cut back, 5 bases at V and 2 bases at J, with 19 bases in the middle. The CDR3 has 16 residues. CDR1 is SGHAT, CDR2 FQNNGV, per germline. The chain's CDR3 is CASSRTGHYNTYEQYF. Written as DNA, the CDR3 is TGTGCCAGCAGCAGAACGGGACACTATAACACCTACGAGCAGTACTTC.

This chain uses TRBV15 with TRBJ1-6; 10 bases align to TRBD1. The germline gives CDR1 LNHNV, CDR2 YYDKDF (reference sequence). CDR3 length: 15 amino acids. Unmatched junction bases numbered 7, after V lost 3 bases and J lost 11 bases. The CDR3 DNA follows: TGTGCCACCAGCAGCTCGGGACAGGGGACAGCACCCCTCCACTTT. Translated: CATSSSGQGTAPLHF.

This rearrangement joins TRBV24-1 to TRBJ2-3, with TRBD1 matching 9 bases. This CDR3 spans 17 amino acids. Per germline, CDR1 KGHDR and CDR2 SFDVKD. V was clipped by 4 bases and J by 2 bases; unmatched bases: 9. CDR3 sequence (DNA): TGTGCCACCAGTGAAACGACAGGGGGACTCGACACAGATACGCAGTATTTT. Amino acids: CATSETTGGLDTDTQYF.

The V call is TRBV28, the J call TRBJ1-4; D not certain. The CDR3 runs 13 residues. V lost 5 bases to trimming and J lost 13 bases, with 17 bases between them. Per the germline V gene, CDR1 is MDHEN and CDR2 is SYDVKM. The CDR3 is CASSRGTNQRLFF. The CDR3 nucleotides read TGTGCCAGCAGTCGGGGAACTAACCAGAGACTGTTTTTT.

The J gene is TRBJ1-5, the V gene TRBV3-1 (or the pseudogene TRBV3-2); a weak D match, TRBD1 (6 bases). The CDR3 runs 16 residues. The germline V and J ends were trimmed by 3 bases and 4 bases, with 16 bases remaining between them. Germline values: CDR1 LGHDT, CDR2 YNNKEL (reference sequence). The CDR3 region has the DNA TGTGCCAGCAGCCAGGGGGGGGCAGTTTGGAATCAGCCCCAGCATTTT. This encodes CASSQGGAVWNQPQHF.

The genes are TRBV2 and TRBJ2-5; possible D gene TRBD1, 6 bases. Trimming removed 4 bases from V and 5 bases from J, with 14 bases in between. The CDR3 is 14 amino acids. Germline V gene data show CDR1 as SNHLY and CDR2 as FYNNEI. The CDR3 region has the DNA TGTGCCAGCAGTGCTAACAGGGCATCCGAGACCCAGTACTTC. This translates into CASSANRASETQYF.